The rows below give T cell receptor beta chains drawn from one sample of a study of blood T cell repertoires in COVID-19. TCRdb's table, derived via immunoSEQ multiplex PCR, lists solely in-frame clones and lacks some. There are about 120,000 clones in the sample; approximately 80% occur only once, and 1.9% lies in the top ten. The sample comprised peripheral blood. Receptor source: a man aged 65 to 79 with acute or convalescent COVID-19. The CDR3 runs from the conserved cysteine through the conserved F or W. The D gene is left open where the match is weak.

>TRBV19|.
CASSIAVNQETQYF
>TRBV7-6|TRBD1
CASSLMGTGVYEQYF
>TRBV6-1|.
CASSEAQGSPLHF
>TRBV3-1/TRBV3-2|TRBD1
CASSQGPGTAPPLHF
>TRBV2|TRBD1
CASSSDRVHEQYF
>TRBV4-2|TRBD1
CASSQGGTGKAYGYTF
>TRBV4-2|.
CASSQDTPGRTTNEKLFF
>TRBV18|.
CASSPRPAEAFF
>TRBV14|.
CASSLPPGSRNNEQFF
>TRBV4-2|.
CASSQATALASEQYF
>TRBV7-9|.
CASSLGGKGTEAFF
>TRBV7-2|TRBD2
CASSLALFSGSFNEQFF
>TRBV24-1|TRBD2
CATSDRTGTSGKGVQETQYF
>TRBV28|.
CASSAAILQFF
>TRBV29-1|.
CSVRQGNQPQHF
>TRBV6-1|TRBD2
CASCERTSAAGDTQYF
>TRBV2|.
CARRDWGLGGYTF
>TRBV18|.
CASSPGDNQPQHF
>TRBV5-1|.
CASSLEPPRDSNQPQHF
>TRBV6-5|TRBD2
CASSRGGITDTQYF
>TRBV5-3|TRBD2
CARSPLASEQYF
>TRBV7-9|.
CASSRGLSGGEKLFF
>TRBV5-1|.
CASSPDDSRYGYTF
>TRBV7-8|.
CASSLYQGTGHEQYF
>TRBV7-9|.
CASSLGSYGYTF
>TRBV30|TRBD1
CAWSVLGQGAEKLFF
>TRBV7-3|.
CASSLRGVHSYNEQFF
>TRBV6-1|.
CASSEPIGGEGNYGYTF